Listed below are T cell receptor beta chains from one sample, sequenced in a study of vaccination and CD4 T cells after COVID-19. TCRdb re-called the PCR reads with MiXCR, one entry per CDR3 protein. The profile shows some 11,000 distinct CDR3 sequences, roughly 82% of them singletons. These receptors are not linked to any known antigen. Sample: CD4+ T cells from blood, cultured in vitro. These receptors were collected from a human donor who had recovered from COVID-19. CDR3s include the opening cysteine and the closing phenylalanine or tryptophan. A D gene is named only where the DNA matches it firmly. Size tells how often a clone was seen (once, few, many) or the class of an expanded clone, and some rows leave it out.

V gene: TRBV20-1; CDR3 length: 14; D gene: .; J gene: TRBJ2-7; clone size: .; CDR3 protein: CSAIWVGGTYEQYF; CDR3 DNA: TGCAGTGCGATATGGGTTGGGGGGACCTACGAGCAGTACTTC
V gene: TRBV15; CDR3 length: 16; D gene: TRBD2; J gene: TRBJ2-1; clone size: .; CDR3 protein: CATSSARGGSYNEQFF; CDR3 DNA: TGTGCCACCAGCAGTGCCCGGGGGGGATCCTACAATGAGCAGTTCTTC
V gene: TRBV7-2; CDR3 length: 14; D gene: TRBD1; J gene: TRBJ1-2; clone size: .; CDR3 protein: CASSSQTGGNGYTF; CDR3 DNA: TGTGCCAGCAGCTCCCAGACAGGGGGTAATGGCTACACCTTC
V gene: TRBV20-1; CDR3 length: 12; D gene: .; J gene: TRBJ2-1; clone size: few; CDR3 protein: CSARVGGREQFF; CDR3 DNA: TGCAGTGCTAGAGTCGGGGGGCGGGAGCAGTTCTTC
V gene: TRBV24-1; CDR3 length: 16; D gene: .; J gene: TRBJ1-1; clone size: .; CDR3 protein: CATSDAARGGNTEAFF; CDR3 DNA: TGTGCCACCAGTGATGCGGCAAGGGGAGGGAACACTGAAGCTTTCTTT
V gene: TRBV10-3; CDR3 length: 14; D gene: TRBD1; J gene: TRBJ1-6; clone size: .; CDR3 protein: CAISTGQGNSPLHF; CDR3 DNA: TGTGCCATCAGTACGGGACAGGGTAATTCACCCCTCCACTTT
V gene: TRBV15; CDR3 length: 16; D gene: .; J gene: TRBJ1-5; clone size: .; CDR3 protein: CATSTTTAGSSQPQHF; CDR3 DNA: TGTGCCACCAGCACGACGACCGCAGGGAGTAGTCAGCCCCAGCATTTT
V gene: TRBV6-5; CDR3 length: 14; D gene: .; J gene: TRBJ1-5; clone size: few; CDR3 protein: CASSYLGGGQPQHF; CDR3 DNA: TGTGCCAGCAGTTACCTCGGAGGAGGTCAGCCCCAGCATTTT
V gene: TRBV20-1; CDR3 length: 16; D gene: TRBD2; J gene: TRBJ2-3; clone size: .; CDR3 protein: CSARFAGGPVVDTQYF; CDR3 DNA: TGCAGTGCTAGGTTTGCGGGAGGGCCGGTGGTAGATACGCAGTATTTT
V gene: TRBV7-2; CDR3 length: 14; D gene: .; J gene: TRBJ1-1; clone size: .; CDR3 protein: CASNSGRPNTEAFF; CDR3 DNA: TGTGCCAGCAATTCTGGGCGTCCGAACACTGAAGCTTTCTTT
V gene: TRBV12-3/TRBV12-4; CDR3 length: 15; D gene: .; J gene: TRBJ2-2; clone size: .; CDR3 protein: CASGPLGRNTGELFF; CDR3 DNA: TGTGCCAGCGGACCTTTGGGGAGGAACACCGGGGAGCTGTTTTTT
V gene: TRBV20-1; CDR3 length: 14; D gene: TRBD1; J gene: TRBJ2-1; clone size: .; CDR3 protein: CSATGQGAYNEQFF; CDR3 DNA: TGCAGTGCTACCGGACAGGGGGCGTACAATGAGCAGTTCTTC
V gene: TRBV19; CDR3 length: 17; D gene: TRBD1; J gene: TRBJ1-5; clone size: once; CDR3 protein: CASSTLPGTGGGQPQHF; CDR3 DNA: TGTGCCAGTAGTACCCTTCCCGGGACAGGGGGCGGTCAGCCCCAGCATTTT
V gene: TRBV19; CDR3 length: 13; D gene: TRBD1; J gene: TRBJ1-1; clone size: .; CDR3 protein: CASSIVGGSEAFF; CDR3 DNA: TGTGCCAGTAGTATAGTAGGGGGCTCTGAAGCTTTCTTT
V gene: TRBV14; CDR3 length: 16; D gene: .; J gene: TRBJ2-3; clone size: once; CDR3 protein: CASSGRPGRSLNTQYF; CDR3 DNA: TGTGCCAGCAGCGGTCGACCGGGACGGTCCCTAAATACGCAGTATTTT
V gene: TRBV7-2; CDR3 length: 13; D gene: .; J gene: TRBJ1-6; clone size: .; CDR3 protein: CASSYAGVSPLHF; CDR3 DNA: TGTGCCAGCAGCTATGCAGGGGTTTCACCCCTCCACTTT
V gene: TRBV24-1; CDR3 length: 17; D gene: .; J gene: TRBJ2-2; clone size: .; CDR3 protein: CATSDSWGARGPGELFF; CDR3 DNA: TGTGCCACCAGTGACTCCTGGGGGGCCCGGGGTCCCGGGGAGCTGTTTTTT
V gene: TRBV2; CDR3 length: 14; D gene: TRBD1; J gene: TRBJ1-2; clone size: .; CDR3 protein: CASRRETTGSGYTF; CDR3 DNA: TGTGCCAGCAGGAGGGAAACGACAGGGAGTGGCTACACCTTC
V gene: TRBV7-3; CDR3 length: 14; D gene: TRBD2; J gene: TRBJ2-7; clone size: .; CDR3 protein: CASSPLAGAHEQYF; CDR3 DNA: TGTGCCAGCAGTCCTCTAGCGGGAGCTCACGAGCAGTACTTC
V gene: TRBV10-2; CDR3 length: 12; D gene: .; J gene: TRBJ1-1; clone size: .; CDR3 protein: CASSWPRDGAFF; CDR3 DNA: TGCGCCAGCAGTTGGCCCAGGGACGGGGCTTTCTTT
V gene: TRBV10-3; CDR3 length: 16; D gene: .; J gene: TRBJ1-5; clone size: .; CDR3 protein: CAISESWGGPDQPQHF; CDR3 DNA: TGTGCCATCAGTGAGTCCTGGGGGGGGCCGGATCAGCCCCAGCATTTT
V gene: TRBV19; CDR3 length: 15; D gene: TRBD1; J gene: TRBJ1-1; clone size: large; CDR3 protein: CASSSAGTAYTEAFF; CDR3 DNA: TGTGCCAGTAGTTCCGCCGGGACAGCTTACACTGAAGCTTTCTTT
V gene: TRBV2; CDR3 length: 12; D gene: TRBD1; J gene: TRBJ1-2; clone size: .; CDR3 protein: CASTPDRGGYTF; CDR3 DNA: TGTGCCAGCACCCCGGACAGGGGGGGCTACACCTTC
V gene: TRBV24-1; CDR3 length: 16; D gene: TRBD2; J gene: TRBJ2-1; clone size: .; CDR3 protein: CATSEWTSGSYNEQFF; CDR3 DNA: TGTGCCACCAGTGAGTGGACTAGCGGGAGTTACAATGAGCAGTTCTTC
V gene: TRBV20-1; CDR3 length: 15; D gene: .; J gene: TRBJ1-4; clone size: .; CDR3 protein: CSAQAGEATNEKLFF; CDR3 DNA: TGCAGTGCACAGGCAGGGGAAGCAACTAATGAAAAACTGTTTTTT
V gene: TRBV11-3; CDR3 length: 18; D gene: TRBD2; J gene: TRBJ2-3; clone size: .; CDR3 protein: CASSSEGRGRTNTDTQYF; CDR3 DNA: TGTGCCAGCAGCTCGGAAGGGAGGGGAAGGACAAACACAGATACGCAGTATTTT
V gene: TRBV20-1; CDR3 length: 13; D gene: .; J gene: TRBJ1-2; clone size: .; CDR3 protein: CSASYGGLGGYTF; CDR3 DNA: TGCAGTGCTAGTTATGGGGGTTTGGGTGGCTACACCTTC
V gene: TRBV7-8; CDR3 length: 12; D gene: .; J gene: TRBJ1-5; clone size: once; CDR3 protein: CASSVEIQPQHF; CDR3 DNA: TGTGCCAGCAGCGTGGAGATTCAGCCCCAGCATTTT
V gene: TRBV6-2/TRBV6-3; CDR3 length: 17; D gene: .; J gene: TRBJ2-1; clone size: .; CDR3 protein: CASSYSKSSTIYNEQFF; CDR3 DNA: TGTGCCAGCAGTTACTCGAAGTCCTCAACTATCTACAATGAGCAGTTCTTC
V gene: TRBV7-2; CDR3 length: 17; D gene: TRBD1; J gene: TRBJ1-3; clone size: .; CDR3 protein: CASSLGQGGFSGNTIYF; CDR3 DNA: TGTGCCAGCAGCTTAGGACAGGGGGGATTTTCTGGAAACACCATATATTTT
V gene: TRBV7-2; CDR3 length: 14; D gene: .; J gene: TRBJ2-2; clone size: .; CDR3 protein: CASSLAQGTGELFF; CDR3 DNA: TGTGCCAGCAGCTTAGCGCAGGGAACCGGGGAGCTGTTTTTT
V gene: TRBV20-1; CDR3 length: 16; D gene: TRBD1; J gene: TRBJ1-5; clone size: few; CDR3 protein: CSARNPTGGFGQPQHF; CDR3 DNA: TGCAGTGCTAGGAACCCGACAGGGGGCTTTGGTCAGCCCCAGCATTTT
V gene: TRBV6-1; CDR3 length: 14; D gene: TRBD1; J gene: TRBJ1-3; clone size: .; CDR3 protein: CASRLGQAENTIYF; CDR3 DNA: TGTGCCAGCAGATTAGGACAGGCGGAAAACACCATATATTTT
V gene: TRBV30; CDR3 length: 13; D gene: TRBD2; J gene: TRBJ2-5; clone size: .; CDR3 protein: CAWSKGTSRAQYF; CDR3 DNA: TGTGCCTGGAGCAAGGGGACTAGTAGGGCCCAGTACTTC
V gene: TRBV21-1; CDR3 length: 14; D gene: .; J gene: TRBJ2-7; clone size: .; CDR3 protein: CASRRLAPRREQYF; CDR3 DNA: TGTGCCAGCAGAAGACTAGCTCCTAGGCGGGAGCAGTACTTC
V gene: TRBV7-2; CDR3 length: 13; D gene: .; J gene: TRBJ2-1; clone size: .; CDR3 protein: CASGTYLANEQFF; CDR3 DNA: TGTGCCAGCGGCACGTACCTAGCGAATGAGCAGTTCTTC
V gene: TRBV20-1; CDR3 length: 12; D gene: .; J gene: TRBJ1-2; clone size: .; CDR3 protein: CSARTESYGYTF; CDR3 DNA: TGCAGTGCTAGAACCGAGTCCTATGGCTACACCTTC
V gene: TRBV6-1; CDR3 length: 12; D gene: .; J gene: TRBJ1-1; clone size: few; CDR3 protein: CASSPLNTEAFF; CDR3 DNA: TGTGCCAGCAGTCCCCTGAACACTGAAGCTTTCTTT
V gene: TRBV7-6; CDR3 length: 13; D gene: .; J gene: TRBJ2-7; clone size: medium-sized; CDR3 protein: CASSLGTAYEQYF; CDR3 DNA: TGTGCCAGCAGCTTAGGGACAGCCTACGAGCAGTACTTC
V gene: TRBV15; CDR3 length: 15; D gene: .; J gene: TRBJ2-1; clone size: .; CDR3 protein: CATSRPDFRGNEQFF; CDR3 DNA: TGTGCCACCAGCAGACCAGACTTCCGGGGCAATGAGCAGTTCTTC
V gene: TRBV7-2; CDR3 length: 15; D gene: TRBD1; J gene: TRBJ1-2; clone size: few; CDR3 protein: CASSLYLTGVGGYTF; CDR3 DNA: TGTGCCAGCAGCTTGTACCTGACAGGGGTCGGTGGCTACACCTTC
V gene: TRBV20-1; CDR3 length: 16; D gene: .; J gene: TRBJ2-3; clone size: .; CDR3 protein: CSGHLWGAPSTDTQYF; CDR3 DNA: TGCAGTGGCCACCTATGGGGGGCGCCCAGCACAGATACGCAGTATTTT
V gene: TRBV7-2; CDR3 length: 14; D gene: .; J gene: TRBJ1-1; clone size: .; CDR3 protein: CASRPGGLNTEAFF; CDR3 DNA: TGTGCCAGCAGGCCCGGGGGGCTGAACACTGAAGCTTTCTTT